The 30 T cell receptor beta chains reported below all come from one sample, sequenced in a study of type 1 and type 2 diabetes patients. The PCR template was genomic DNA. The TCR beta CDR3 region was amplified using 30 forward and 13 reverse primers. Using its own MiXCR run on the multiplex PCR reads, TCRdb lists one record per CDR3 protein. This table holds around 300,000 distinct CDR3 sequences, roughly 44% found once. Sequenced material: peripheral blood mononuclear cells (PBMCs). Source of these receptors: a man aged 18-30 years with type 2 diabetes.

This chain joins TRBV30 and TRBJ2-7; 7 positions match TRBD2. CDR3 length: 14 residues. Germline V gene sequence: CDR1 GTSNPN, CDR2 SVGIG (reference sequence). Trimming cost V 2 bases and J 1 base; bases outside gene matches: 5. The CDR3 coding sequence is TGTGCCTGGAGTTGGGGGGGGGTTTCCTACGAGCAGTACTTC. The encoded protein is CAWSWGGVSYEQYF.

The chain couples TRBV7-2 to TRBJ2-7, with 12 nucleotides matching TRBD2. Germline V gene lookup returns CDR1 SGHTA and CDR2 FQGNSA. After removal of 6 bases from V and 0 bases from J, the junction contained 12 bases not matched to a gene. The CDR3 extends over 18 amino acids. The DNA for the CDR3 is TGTGCCAGCAGTTTATCGGCACTAGCGGGAGGTTCCTCCTACGAGCAGTACTTC. Translated, it gives CASSLSALAGGSSYEQYF.

In its sample, this clonotype was seen many times. The gene calls are TRBV2 and TRBJ2-7; D ambiguous. The V end was cut by 5 bases, the J end by 7 bases, with 9 bases between. CDR3 length equals 11 residues. Germline-derived CDR1 and CDR2 are SNHLY and FYNNEI. The CDR3 DNA reads as TGTGCCAGCAGTCCATCTAGGGAGCAGTACTTC. Its protein product is CASSPSREQYF.

The chain combines TRBV4-1 with TRBJ2-7; 7 bases agree with TRBD2. Unmatched junction bases numbered 15, after V lost 4 bases and J lost 9 bases. This CDR3 is built from 15 residues. From germline, CDR1 is MGHRA and CDR2 YSYEKL. The CDR3 loop is CASSLSPGAGGGQYF. CDR3 DNA sequence: TGCGCCAGCAGCCTTAGCCCCGGGGCCGGCGGGGGGCAGTACTTC.

In the case of this clonotype: A read error may account for a junction end that differs from germline. The chain is built from TRBV7-2 and TRBJ2-3; 9 nucleotides line up with TRBD1. Germline V lookup: CDR1 SGHTA, CDR2 FQGNSA. This CDR3 has 16 residues. The CDR3 sequence: CASSQVGQGLTDTQYF. The CDR3, as DNA: TGCGCCAGCAGCCAAGTAGGACAGGGGCTCACAGATACGCAGTATTTT.

This clonotype was observed a few times. CDR3 residues: CATSEGANEAFF. The DNA for the CDR3 is TGTGCCACCAGTGAAGGGGCGAATGAAGCTTTCTTT. The V gene is TRBV24-1, the J gene TRBJ1-1; D may be TRBD1 (5 bases). CDR3 length: 12 amino acids. Germline-derived CDR1 and CDR2 are KGHDR and SFDVKD. V shed 4 bases and J shed 7 bases, with 9 bases lying between them.

The V gene is TRBV29-1, the J gene TRBJ1-2; D gene ambiguous. Trimming took 8 bases from V and 4 from J, leaving 14 bases between them. The CDR3 is made up of 12 amino acids. Germline V CDR1 and CDR2: SQVTM, ANQGSEA. The chain's CDR3 is CSIPEGFYGYTF. CDR3 nucleotide sequence: TGCAGCATTCCGGAAGGTTTCTATGGCTACACCTTC.

This clonotype occurred a few times. V usage is TRBV7-2 and J usage is TRBJ1-5; 9 bases line up with TRBD1. The CDR3 loop spans 14 amino acids. Looked up from germline, CDR1 is SGHTA and CDR2 is FQGNSA. J lost 7 bases, V lost 2 bases, and 3 bases had no gene match. The DNA for the CDR3 is TGTGCCAGCAGCTTAATGACAGGGGGACAGCCCCAGCATTTT. Its protein is CASSLMTGGQPQHF.

V usage is TRBV30 and J usage is TRBJ1-5; the D is unclear. CDR3 length: 11 residues. The V gene's germline CDR1 is GTSNPN and CDR2 SVGIG (reference sequence). Trimming stripped 1 base from V and 6 bases from J, with 4 bases between. For the CDR3, the DNA is TGTGCCTGGAGTGAAAGTCAGCCCCAGCATTTT. This translates into CAWSESQPQHF.

The chain carries TRBV30 and TRBJ1-3, with 7 bases identical to TRBD1. With 3 bases clipped from V and 7 bases from J, the junction kept 6 bases outside the gene matches. Germline V CDR1 and CDR2: GTSNPN, SVGIG (reference sequence). The CDR3 length is 13 residues. Written as DNA, the CDR3 is TGTGCCTGGAGCCCAGGGGGACTGAACACCATATATTTT. This gives the protein CAWSPGGLNTIYF. The full variable domain, its missing parts supplied by reference TRBV30 and TRBJ1-3, is SQTIHQWPATLVQPVGSPLSLECTVEGTSNPNLYWYRQAAGRGLQLLFYSVGIGQISSEVPQNLSASRPQDRQFILSSKKLLLSDSGFYLCAWSPGGLNTIYFGEGSWLTVV.

The gene calls are TRBV5-1 and TRBJ2-1; no clear D. CDR3 length equals 11 residues. The germline gives CDR1 SGHRS, CDR2 YFSETQ. Trimming removed 2 bases at V and 9 bases at J, with 6 bases between. CDR3 nucleotides: TGCGCCAGCAGCTTTAGTGTTGAGCAGTTCTTC. This gives the protein CASSFSVEQFF.

This chain links TRBV20-1 with TRBJ2-7; D possibly corresponds to TRBD1 (6 bases). The CDR3 spans 14 residues. Germline V gene lookup returns CDR1 DFQATT and CDR2 SNEGSKA (reference sequence). Trimming removed 6 bases from V and 5 bases from J, with 20 bases in between. The CDR3 loop is CSAHQTGYSDEQYF. CDR3 sequence (DNA): TGCAGTGCACATCAGACAGGTTACTCGGACGAGCAGTACTTC.

The table lists this clonotype with a count of one. The chain recombines TRBV5-1 with TRBJ1-3, with a tentative D call TRBD1 (5 bases). The CDR3 covers 14 residues. V was trimmed by 4 bases and J by 3 bases, leaving 11 bases between them. Germline V gene data show CDR1 as SGHRS and CDR2 as YFSETQ. CDR3 sequence reads: CASSPRQNGNTIYF. The CDR3 DNA reads as TGCGCCAGCAGCCCCCGACAGAATGGAAACACCATATATTTT.

The chain combines TRBV20-1 with TRBJ1-1, with D maybe TRBD1 (6 bases). V was cut by 5 bases and J by 4 bases, with 14 bases left in between. Looked up from germline, CDR1 is DFQATT and CDR2 is SNEGSKA (reference sequence). The CDR3 runs to 13 residues. This CDR3 is CSAGRQVGTEAFF. The CDR3 DNA reads TGCAGTGCTGGGAGACAGGTTGGCACTGAAGCTTTCTTT.

On this clonotype: The junction differs from germline at one of its ends, possibly a read error. V is TRBV7-3 and J is TRBJ2-1; 11 bases are a match to TRBD2. CDR3 length equals 15 residues. CDR1 and CDR2 from the germline V gene are SGHTA and FQGTGA. The CDR3: CASSLTGTSGNEQFF. DNA of the CDR3: TGTGCCAGCAGCCTAACCGGGACTAGCGGTAATGAGCAGTTCTTC.

The rearrangement uses TRBV27 and TRBJ2-7; D is ambiguous. The germline V and J ends were trimmed by 8 bases and 3 bases, with 17 bases remaining between them. The CDR3 runs to 14 residues. Germline V gene sequence: CDR1 MNHEY, CDR2 SMNVEV (reference sequence). CDR3 in amino acids: CASGESRGGYEQYF. Written as DNA, the CDR3 is TGTGCCAGCGGAGAGAGCCGAGGCGGCTACGAGCAGTACTTC.

The rearrangement links TRBV15 to TRBJ1-4; maybe TRBD1 (5 bases). The CDR3 is 16 amino acids. Trimming left V 0 bases short and J 3 bases short, with 11 bases between. Germline V CDR1 and CDR2: LNHNV, YYDKDF (reference sequence). The CDR3 protein is CATSREVGRANEKLFF. CDR3 coding DNA: TGTGCCACCAGCAGAGAAGTCGGCAGGGCTAATGAAAAACTGTTTTTT. Looking up the rest from reference TRBV15 and TRBJ1-4 gives the full variable domain: DAMVIQNPRYQVTQFGKPVTLSCSQTLNHNVMYWYQQKSSQAPKLLFHYYDKDFNNEADTPDNFQSRRPNTSFCFLDIRSPGLGDTAMYLCATSREVGRANEKLFFGSGTQLSVL.

The gene calls are TRBV20-1 and TRBJ2-7; 11 nucleotides line up with TRBD1. The CDR3 consists of 14 residues. Looked up from germline, CDR1 is DFQATT and CDR2 is SNEGSKA (reference sequence). V lost 6 bases to trimming and J lost 2 bases; unmatched junction nucleotides: 6. The CDR3 sequence: CSARRDRGAYEQYF. The CDR3 DNA follows: TGCAGTGCCAGACGGGACAGGGGGGCCTACGAGCAGTACTTC.

V gene TRBV5-1 combines with J gene TRBJ1-3; D gene unclear. Trimming removed 4 bases at V and 4 bases at J, with 9 bases between. This CDR3 region has 13 residues. Germline V gives CDR1 SGHRS, CDR2 YFSETQ. CDR3 coding DNA: TGCGCCAGCAGCCAGACACAGGGAAACACCATATATTTT. Amino acid sequence: CASSQTQGNTIYF.

The V and J genes are TRBV15 and TRBJ1-1; TRBD1 might be the D (5 bases). V lost 5 bases to trimming and J lost 9 bases, with 16 bases between them. From germline, CDR1 is LNHNV and CDR2 YYDKDF (reference sequence). The CDR3 is 13 amino acids. In DNA form, the CDR3 reads TGTGCCACCAGCGATTGGGGCGGGGATAAAGCTTTCTTT. This gives the protein CATSDWGGDKAFF.

This chain links TRBV7-4 with TRBJ2-1; 12 bases are a match to TRBD1. Trimming removed 8 bases from V and 7 bases from J; junction bases left unmatched: 15. The CDR3 runs 17 residues. Germline lookup yields CDR1 SGHVT and CDR2 SQSDAQ. CDR3 nucleotide sequence: TGTGCCAGCGGACTTCTTCAGGGACAGGGGGCGGGGAATGAGCAGTTCTTC. Translating gives CASGLLQGQGAGNEQFF.

This chain uses TRBV13 with TRBJ2-2; D is perhaps TRBD1 (6 bases). This CDR3 has 14 residues. The V end lost 6 bases, the J end lost 6 bases, and 14 bases lay between the germline ends. CDR1 and CDR2 (germline): PRHDT, FYEKMQ (reference sequence). CDR3 residues: CASRLGAYAGELFF. CDR3 DNA: TGTGCCAGCAGATTGGGGGCATACGCCGGGGAGCTGTTTTTT.

This clonotype came up a few times. The chain employs TRBV6-5 and TRBJ1-1; D ambiguous. The germline CDR1 and CDR2 sequences are MNHEY and SVGAGI. With 8 bases removed from V and 0 bases from J, the gap between germline ends came to 10 bases. The CDR3 has 13 amino acids. The CDR3 loop is CASGRQMNTEAFF. The CDR3, as DNA: TGTGCCAGCGGTCGCCAGATGAACACTGAAGCTTTCTTT.

In the case of this clonotype: At one end, the junction sequence differs from germline, possibly due to a read error. The CDR3 loop is CASSYPSSDRGGIEAFF. In nucleotides, the CDR3 is TGTGCCAGCAGTTACCCAAGTTCCGACAGGGGAGGAATTGAAGCTTTCTTT. The chain recombines TRBV10-3 with TRBJ1-1; TRBD1 matches at 8 bases. This CDR3 is 17 amino acids long. The germline gives CDR1 ENHRY, CDR2 SYGVKD.

The chain has TRBV5-1 and TRBJ1-2; 11 positions agree with TRBD1. V lost 1 base to trimming and J lost 6 bases; unmatched junction nucleotides: 17. Germline V gene sequence: CDR1 SGHRS, CDR2 YFSETQ. The CDR3 sequence is 19 residues long. The CDR3 protein is CASSLTVVIAGTGGHGYTF. The CDR3 DNA is TGCGCCAGCAGCTTGACTGTAGTAATAGCCGGGACAGGGGGACATGGCTACACCTTC.

As regards this clonotype: A much larger clone lies a single base off, so this may be a read error. The chain combines TRBV7-3 with TRBJ1-2; maybe TRBD1 (6 bases). Germline V gene sequence: CDR1 SGHTA, CDR2 FQGTGA. V was shortened by 10 bases and J by 5 bases, with 20 bases between the two germline ends. The CDR3 has 14 residues. The CDR3 nucleotides read TGTGCCACCATTTTGGACGGGGGCCGATATGGCTACACCTTC. Translated: CATILDGGRYGYTF. Filled out from reference TRBV7-3 and TRBJ1-2, the complete variable domain reads GAGVSQTPSNKVTEKGKYVELRCDPISGHTALYWYRQSLGQGPEFLIYFQGTGAADDSGLPNDRFFAVRPEGSVSTLKIQRTERGDSAVYLCATILDGGRYGYTFGSGTRLTVV.

This rearrangement joins TRBV6-1 to TRBJ2-5, with 7 bases matching TRBD1. The CDR3 consists of 15 residues. J gave up 5 bases and V 4 bases, and 10 bases lay outside the gene matches. Germline-derived CDR1 and CDR2 are MNHNS and SASEGT. CDR3 in DNA: TGTGCCAGCAGTGTCTTACAGGGGAACCGGGAGACCCAGTACTTC. Residues: CASSVLQGNRETQYF.

This clonotype has a handful of counts. The rearrangement links TRBV6-6 to TRBJ1-6; TRBD1 matches 8 bases. The CDR3 length is 14 residues. Germline CDR1 MNHNY, CDR2 SVGAGI (reference sequence). The trim removed 6 bases at V and 9 bases at J, leaving 7 bases unmatched. The CDR3 loop is CASRTQGAGSPLHF. In DNA form, the CDR3 reads TGTGCCAGCAGGACGCAGGGGGCGGGTTCACCCCTCCACTTT.

This clonotype was recorded a few times. The rearrangement joins TRBV2 to TRBJ2-7; 10 bases fit TRBD1. The CDR3 contains 14 residues. V lost 7 bases and J lost 3; bases outside the gene matches: 6. Germline V gives CDR1 SNHLY, CDR2 FYNNEI. The DNA for the CDR3 is TGTGCCAGCACCCAGGGACAGGGGATCTACGAGCAGTACTTC. It specifies CASTQGQGIYEQYF.

This clonotype appeared a few times. V is TRBV4-1 and J is TRBJ2-2, with TRBD2 matching 8 bases. Germline V gives CDR1 MGHRA, CDR2 YSYEKL. The CDR3 loop spans 15 amino acids. V was pared by 3 bases and J by 7 bases, with 7 bases of the junction left unmatched. The CDR3 nucleotides are TGCGCCAGCAGCCACCGGGGGGGAGTCGTCGGGGAGCTGTTTTTT. It encodes CASSHRGGVVGELFF.